These 22 T cell receptor beta chains were all obtained from the same sample, sequenced in a study of T cells in Graves' hyperthyroidism and ophthalmopathy. TCR beta CDR3 regions were amplified from RNA. With the HTBI primer set, the TCR CDR3 went through a first round of RT-PCR. TCRdb re-derived calls from the multiplex PCR reads in MiXCR, one entry per CDR3 protein. The sample consists of a few hundred thousand distinct CDR3 sequences, around 14% of them appearing once. Specimen: blood. The receptors derive from a woman in her 30s with Graves' hyperthyroidism.

The chain joins TRBV28 to TRBJ1-3; D gene uncertain. Germline V gene sequence: CDR1 MDHEN, CDR2 SYDVKM. The ends were cut back, 7 bases at V and 2 bases at J, with 6 bases in the middle. The CDR3 extends over 12 amino acids. Here the CDR3 reads CASTRAGNTIYF. The CDR3 DNA sequence: TGTGCCAGCACAAGGGCTGGAAACACCATATATTTT.

This clonotype occurred a few times. The chain employs TRBV3-1 and TRBJ1-6, with D perhaps TRBD1 (6 bases). This CDR3 has 16 residues. Per germline, CDR1 LGHDT and CDR2 YNNKEL (reference sequence). The V end was cut by 1 base, the J end by 3 bases, with 10 bases between. CDR3 sequence: CASSQVMDSYNSPLHF. The CDR3, as DNA: TGTGCCAGCAGCCAAGTAATGGACAGCTATAATTCACCCCTCCACTTT.

This clonotype has a count of ten or more. CDR3 bases: TGTGCCTGGACGTCCATCGGTGAAGCTTTCTTT. Residues: CAWTSIGEAFF. J is TRBJ1-1 and V is TRBV30; D unclear. From germline, CDR1 is GTSNPN and CDR2 SVGIG (reference sequence). V was shortened by 4 bases and J by 7 bases, with 10 bases between the two germline ends. This CDR3 is 11 amino acids long.

This clonotype was found a few times. The chain has TRBV20-1 and TRBJ2-1; 10 bases map to TRBD1. With V trimmed by 6 bases and J by 7 bases, 12 bases remained unmatched. This CDR3 has 15 amino acids. Looked up from germline, CDR1 is DFQATT and CDR2 is SNEGSKA (reference sequence). DNA of the CDR3: TGCAGTGCAAGCAGACAGGGGGCGATTTTAAATGAGCAGTTCTTC. Translating it yields CSASRQGAILNEQFF.

The V and J genes are TRBV5-1 and TRBJ1-2; TRBD1 agrees at 8 bases. The length of the CDR3 is 13 residues. From germline, CDR1 is SGHRS and CDR2 YFSETQ. V shed 4 bases, J shed 8 bases, and the junction held 7 bases outside the gene matches. CDR3 bases: TGCGCCAGCAGCCCGGACAGGGCGGAAGGCTACACCTTC. It codes for CASSPDRAEGYTF.

This clonotype appeared a few times. The CDR3 loop is CASSLDNHYEQYF. DNA of the CDR3: TGTGCCAGCAGTTTGGACAACCACTACGAGCAGTACTTC. The chain uses TRBV6-1 and TRBJ2-7; a possible D gene is TRBD1 (5 bases). Germline assignment: CDR1 MNHNS and CDR2 SASEGT. Trimming pared 5 bases from V and 3 bases from J, leaving 11 bases between. The CDR3 has 13 residues.

In its sample, this clonotype was seen many times. The V call is TRBV12-3 or TRBV12-4, the J call TRBJ1-5; D unclear. The CDR3 contains 14 residues. V shed 4 bases and J shed 2 bases, with 9 bases lying between them. CDR3 DNA: TGTGCCAGCAGTTGGAGCGGTGGCAATCAGCCCCAGCATTTT. Its protein is CASSWSGGNQPQHF.

The V and J genes are TRBV27 and TRBJ2-7; no reliable D call. Trimming left V 2 bases short and J 3 bases short, with 8 bases between. This CDR3 contains 13 residues. The germline gives CDR1 MNHEY, CDR2 SMNVEV (reference sequence). The CDR3 protein is CASSLAAHYEQYF. In DNA form, the CDR3 reads TGTGCCAGCAGTTTAGCGGCCCACTACGAGCAGTACTTC.

There are a few counts of this clonotype. The chain couples TRBV6-1 to TRBJ2-5, with D hard to call. Germline lookup yields CDR1 MNHNS and CDR2 SASEGT. CDR3 size: 14 residues. Trimming took off 1 base at V and 4 bases at J, with 10 bases between the two ends. CDR3 DNA sequence: TGTGCCAGCAGTGAAGGGTGGAAGAGAGAGACCCAGTACTTC. Translation gives CASSEGWKRETQYF.

Worth noting for this clonotype: One junction end does not reproduce the germline sequence, and a read error may be involved. This chain uses TRBV2 with TRBJ2-7, with D hard to call. Germline CDR1 reads SNHLY; CDR2 reads FYNNEI. This CDR3 contains 13 residues. The DNA of the CDR3 is TGTGCCAGCAGTGAACAGAGACACTACGAGCGGTACTTC. Encoded protein: CASSEQRHYERYF.

This clonotype has more than one count but fewer than ten. This chain joins TRBV6-1 and TRBJ2-7; 7 bases fit TRBD1. The CDR3 totals 13 residues. The trim removed 10 bases at V and 0 bases at J, leaving 6 bases unmatched. Looked up from germline, CDR1 is MNHNS and CDR2 is SASEGT. CDR3 DNA: TGTGCCACCATAGACAGGGCCTCCTACGAGCAGTACTTC. This translates into CATIDRASYEQYF.

Ten or more counts support this clonotype. This chain uses TRBV5-5 with TRBJ1-5; perhaps TRBD1 as D (5 bases). V was shortened by 4 bases and J by 4 bases, with 15 bases between the two germline ends. The CDR3 has 15 amino acids. From germline, CDR1 is SGHKS and CDR2 YYEKEE (reference sequence). The CDR3: CASSLSGLGNQPQHF. CDR3 DNA: TGTGCCAGCAGCCTCTCGGGACTCGGTAATCAGCCCCAGCATTTT. Complete variable domain (other parts from reference TRBV5-5 and TRBJ1-5): DAGVTQSPTHLIKTRGQQVTLRCSPISGHKSVSWYQQVLGQGPQFIFQYYEKEERGRGNFPDRFSARQFPNYSSELNVNALLLGDSALYLCASSLSGLGNQPQHFGDGTRLSIL.

In this sample, this clonotype turned up many times. V gene TRBV6-5 combines with J gene TRBJ2-1; 11 positions match TRBD2. CDR1 and CDR2 from the germline V gene are MNHEY and SVGAGI. With V trimmed by 0 bases and J by 3 bases, 4 bases remained unmatched. The CDR3 is 17 residues long. CDR3 DNA: TGTGCCAGCAGTTACTCGCCGACTAGCGGGATCTACAATGAGCAGTTCTTC. Its protein is CASSYSPTSGIYNEQFF.

This clonotype has a count of ten or more. The gene calls are TRBV20-1 and TRBJ2-1; TRBD2 aligns across 12 bases. The CDR3 has 17 amino acids. Germline V gene sequence: CDR1 DFQATT, CDR2 SNEGSKA (reference sequence). J gave up 6 bases and V 0 bases, and 9 bases lay outside the gene matches. The CDR3 loop is CSARDPLAGGPSNEQFF. Here the CDR3 DNA reads TGCAGTGCTAGAGATCCCCTAGCGGGAGGGCCAAGCAATGAGCAGTTCTTC.

This sequence joins TRBV6-1 and TRBJ2-1, with 10 positions matching TRBD1. The length of the CDR3 is 16 residues. Trimming removed 6 bases from V and 7 bases from J; junction bases left unmatched: 12. The germline V gene has CDR1 MNHNS and CDR2 SASEGT. The CDR3 reads CASRGAGQGKINEQFF. CDR3 in DNA: TGTGCCAGCAGGGGGGCGGGACAGGGGAAGATTAATGAGCAGTTCTTC.

The chain employs TRBV18 and TRBJ2-3, with D perhaps TRBD1 (6 bases). Germline CDR1 reads KGHSH; CDR2 reads LQKENI. Trimming shortened V by 2 bases and J by 0 bases, and 9 bases separated the two germline ends. The CDR3 spans 15 residues. The CDR3 nucleotides are TGTGCCAGCTCACCAGCGGACAGAAGCACAGATACGCAGTATTTT. The encoded protein is CASSPADRSTDTQYF.

This clonotype has only a few counts. V and J are TRBV12-5 and TRBJ1-5; D call uncertain. This CDR3 is built from 13 residues. The V end was cut by 7 bases, the J end by 0 bases, with 7 bases between. Germline V lookup: CDR1 LGHNT, CDR2 FRNRAP. The CDR3: CASAVDSNQPQHF. CDR3 DNA sequence: TGTGCTAGTGCGGTAGATAGCAATCAGCCCCAGCATTTT.

This clonotype was seen repeatedly, ten times or more. V and J are TRBV20-1 and TRBJ2-3; 8 nucleotides agree with TRBD2. This CDR3 contains 15 residues. Germline assignment: CDR1 DFQATT and CDR2 SNEGSKA (reference sequence). V lost 3 bases, J lost 5 bases, and 10 bases stayed unmatched. The CDR3 coding sequence is TGCAGTGCTAGTCCCAGCGGGAGAGAGGGAGATACGCAGTATTTT. It yields the protein CSASPSGREGDTQYF.

This clonotype was seen only a few times. The chain has TRBV7-3 and TRBJ2-6; possible D gene TRBD2, 5 bases. The V and J ends lost 3 bases and 11 bases respectively, with 14 bases between them. The CDR3 has 14 amino acids. Germline lookup yields CDR1 SGHTA and CDR2 FQGTGA. The CDR3 DNA is TGTGCCAGCAGCTTGGGAGACAACGGTTACGTCCTGACTTTC. As protein: CASSLGDNGYVLTF.

The chain links TRBV5-8 to TRBJ1-2, with D unresolved. The CDR3 extends over 15 amino acids. V lost 2 bases to trimming and J lost 6 bases, with 17 bases between them. Germline CDR1 reads SGHTS; CDR2 reads YDEGEE. This CDR3 reads CASSFAGPRTNGYTF. In DNA, the CDR3 is TGTGCCAGCAGCTTCGCAGGCCCGCGCACCAATGGCTACACCTTC.

This chain links TRBV6-1 with TRBJ2-7, with a tentative D call TRBD1 (5 bases). The CDR3 runs 15 residues. Trimming removed 6 bases at V and 1 base at J, with 16 bases between. The germline CDR1 and CDR2 sequences are MNHNS and SASEGT. The CDR3 DNA sequence: TGTGCCAGCAGCGAGACTGGGGCAGTGTCCTACGAGCAGTACTTC. Protein product: CASSETGAVSYEQYF.

There are many counts of this clonotype. The chain recombines TRBV11-2 with TRBJ2-7, with D possibly being TRBD2 (7 bases). The CDR3 runs 16 residues. Trimming removed 5 bases at V and 1 base at J, with 18 bases between. Per germline, CDR1 SGHAT and CDR2 FQNNGV. The CDR3 DNA sequence: TGTGCCAGCAGCAGGGGGGGGCTAGCGGCATCCTACGAGCAGTACTTC. This gives the protein CASSRGGLAASYEQYF.